The next 5 T cell receptor beta chains were all read from a single sample in a study of cytomegalovirus exposure and HLA in healthy donors. The PCR ran on 60 Vbeta and 13 Jbeta primers. The data were produced by immunoSEQ multiplex PCR, yet TCRdb's version contains in-frame clones alone and is incomplete. This table holds more than 150,000 clones, approximately 83% found once. Sequencing was carried out using PBMCs. The receptors derive from a woman aged 18 to 35 in good health and CMV-seronegative.

This clone was picked up one time. The J gene is TRBJ1-1, the V gene TRBV19, with 11 bases fitting TRBD1. CDR3 length: 15 amino acids. Trimming at V came to 6 bases and at J to 0 bases, leaving 3 bases not matched to a gene. The germline CDR1 and CDR2 sequences are LNHDA and SQIVND (reference sequence). The CDR3 protein is CASRDRGLVNTEAFF. The CDR3 DNA reads as TGTGCCAGTAGGGACAGGGGGCTGGTGAACACTGAAGCTTTCTTT.

DNA of the CDR3: TGTGCCAGCAGTGAAGTCCAGGGGGTGAATGGCTACACCTTC. Protein: CASSEVQGVNGYTF. The chain carries TRBV6-1 and TRBJ1-2, with 7 nucleotides matching TRBD1. Trimming removed 1 base from V and 6 bases from J; junction bases left unmatched: 5. This CDR3 spans 14 amino acids. Per germline, CDR1 MNHNS and CDR2 SASEGT.

V is TRBV7-2 and J is TRBJ2-4, with 13 bases identical to TRBD2. Trimming took 5 bases from V and 5 from J; bases not matched to a gene: 3. The length of the CDR3 is 15 residues. Looked up from germline, CDR1 is SGHTA and CDR2 is FQGNSA. In nucleotides, the CDR3 is TGTGCCAGCAGCCCGACTAGCGGGGGGCAAAACATTCAGTACTTC. Its protein product is CASSPTSGGQNIQYF.

J is TRBJ1-2 and V is TRBV6-1; 7 bases align to TRBD1. The germline V gene encodes CDR1 MNHNS and CDR2 SASEGT. V shed 3 bases and J 7 bases; nucleotides not matched to a gene: 5. The CDR3 is made up of 13 amino acids. CDR3 nucleotides: TGTGCCAGCAGTGAGCCCACAGGGGCTGGCTACACCTTC. It translates to CASSEPTGAGYTF.

The V and J genes are TRBV6-4 and TRBJ2-1, with D possibly being TRBD2 (6 bases). Germline V lookup: CDR1 MRHNA, CDR2 SNTAGT. V shed 1 base and J shed 0 bases, with 28 bases lying between them. The CDR3 has 22 residues. CDR3 sequence reads: CASSDYVIGIRGGVSSYNEQFF. CDR3 sequence (DNA): TGTGCCAGCAGTGACTACGTTATTGGAATTCGCGGCGGGGTCAGCTCCTACAATGAGCAGTTCTTC.